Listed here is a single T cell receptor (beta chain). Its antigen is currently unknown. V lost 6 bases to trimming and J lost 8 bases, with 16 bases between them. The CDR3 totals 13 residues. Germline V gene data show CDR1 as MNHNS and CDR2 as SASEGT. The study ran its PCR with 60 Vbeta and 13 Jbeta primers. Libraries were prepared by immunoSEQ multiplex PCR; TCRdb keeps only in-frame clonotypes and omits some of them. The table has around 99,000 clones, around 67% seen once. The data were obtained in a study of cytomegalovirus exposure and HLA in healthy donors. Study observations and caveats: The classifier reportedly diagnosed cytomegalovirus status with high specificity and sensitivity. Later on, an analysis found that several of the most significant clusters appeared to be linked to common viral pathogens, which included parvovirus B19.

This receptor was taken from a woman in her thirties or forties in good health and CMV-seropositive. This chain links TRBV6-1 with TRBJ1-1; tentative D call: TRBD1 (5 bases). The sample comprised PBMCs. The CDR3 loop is CASSSENKGEAFF. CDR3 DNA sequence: TGTGCCAGCAGCTCAGAAAACAAGGGGGAAGCTTTCTTT.